This TCR beta chain was captured in a study of OX40 agonist ivuxolimab in advanced cancers. Study-wide context: Ivuxolimab, which targeted the costimulatory receptor OX40 (CD134), was an agonistic, fully human IgG2 monoclonal antibody. Prior anti-PD-1, anti-PD-L1 or anti-CTLA-4 therapy was permitted, and 30% to 45% of dose-escalation patients had received checkpoint inhibitors. The monotherapy dose-escalation portion (N of about 49 patients) of the phase I ivuxolimab trial is reported in the paper. Three dose-escalation patients achieved partial responses, one with hepatocellular carcinoma and two with cutaneous melanoma. The dose-escalation cohort was about 83% male with a mean age of about 58 years, ranging from about 23 to 85. Of the approximately 54 patients in dose escalation, 19 had hepatocellular carcinoma, around 15 had melanoma, 9 had renal cell carcinoma and 9 had head and neck cancer. Peripheral TCRbeta sequencing was intended to test whether TCR sequence diversity was altered and clonal T-cell expansion was caused by ivuxolimab. Intravenous ivuxolimab was administered to patients every 2 weeks at six dose levels: 0.01, 0.1, 0.3, 1.5, 3 and 10 mg/kg. The full study reports these points: After ivuxolimab, CD8+ T cells had more expanded clones than CD4+ T cells on average. In partial responders in the 0.1-3.0 mg/kg groups, normalized peripheral clonal expansion was found to be among the lowest, especially among CD8+ T cells. Low levels of normalized T-cell clonal expansion were also shown by some nonresponding patients. The antigen specificity of the clonally expanded peripheral T cells was not determined. At doses of 0.1 to 3.0 mg/kg, clonal expansion of both CD4+ and CD8+ T cells in blood was seen between baseline and week 6.

For sequencing of the TCRbeta CDR3 region, genomic DNA was extracted from the sorted cells. The immunoSEQ Assay was used for sequencing of TCRbeta CDR3 regions. In TCRdb, the immuneACCESS table is reduced to in-frame sequences with V and J assigned. These tables do not hold every clone; where another copy was compared, an unresolved V gene accounts for under half, and the others remain unexplained. The sample table holds approximately 70,000 clones, of which about four fifths were seen once. Jointly, the top ten make up 1.1% of the sample. CDR1 SGHNT and CDR2 YYREEE are derived from the germline V gene (reference sequence). Taken from cysteine to phenylalanine, the CDR3 has 15 residues. Left in the record is the CDR3 DNA by itself, 45 bases read in frame from the first base. Trimming takes 0 bases from V and 4 bases from J, and the germline ends sit 14 bases apart. In the case of this clone: This clone's antigen is unknown. The input lacks base qualities; no much larger clone sits a single base away.

The trial excluded patients who had a history of autoimmune disease or who were on systemic immunosuppression. Peripheral blood for TCR sequencing was collected from all dose cohorts at baseline, on cycle 4 day 1, and on cycle 7 day 1. Samples were obtained from an open-label, multicenter, first-in-human phase I dose-escalation trial of ivuxolimab. Adults with locally advanced or metastatic melanoma, renal cell carcinoma, hepatocellular carcinoma or head and neck squamous cell carcinoma were enrolled in the trial. Before TCR sequencing, CD4+ and CD8+ T cells were separately sorted from peripheral blood.

Source: CD4+ or CD8+ T cells sorted from blood, taken in a trial of the OX40 agonist ivuxolimab. In this chain, TRBV5-4 is recombined with TRBJ2-7; no D gene call is confident. The TCR was taken from an adult with an advanced solid tumor such as melanoma, head and neck, liver or kidney cancer. The CDR3 protein: CASSLEGRRGYEQYF. The DNA sequence is TGTGCCAGCAGCTTGGAGGGCCGCCGTGGATACGAGCAGTACTTC. The CDR3, completed at both ends by the reference TRBV5-4 and TRBJ2-7 genes, gives the full variable domain ETGVTQSPTHLIKTRGQQVTLRCSSQSGHNTVSWYQQALGQGPQFIFQYYREEENGRGNFPPRFSGLQFPNYSSELNVNALELDDSALYLCASSLEGRRGYEQYFGPGTRLTVT.